The rows below give T cell receptor beta chains drawn from one sample of a study of blood T cell repertoires in COVID-19. Assay used: immunoSEQ multiplex PCR; TCRdb lists only in-frame clones, some missing. Of 130,000 to 150,000 clones listed, 80% to 90% are singletons. Specimen: peripheral blood. These receptors were obtained from a woman aged 60-75 years with active COVID-19. CDR3s include the opening cysteine and the closing phenylalanine or tryptophan. Fields, in order: J gene, V gene, D gene, CDR3 protein, CDR3 DNA. D genes are given only for firm matches.

>TRBJ2-7|TRBV7-9|.
CASTPWGSGYEQYF
TGTGCCAGCACCCCCTGGGGTAGCGGCTACGAGCAGTACTTC
>TRBJ2-3|TRBV28|TRBD1
CASSSPPYPTGVPLGTDTQYF
TGTGCCAGCAGTTCTCCCCCTTACCCGACAGGGGTACCTTTGGGCACAGATACGCAGTATTTT
>TRBJ2-1|TRBV7-2|.
CASSLVPGTGIHNEQFF
TGTGCCAGCAGCTTAGTACCCGGAACGGGGATACACAATGAGCAGTTCTTC
>TRBJ2-1|TRBV29-1|TRBD2
CSARISGRGSYNEQFF
TGCAGCGCCAGGATAAGCGGGAGAGGGTCCTACAATGAGCAGTTCTTC
>TRBJ1-1|TRBV14|.
CASSGALNTEAFF
TGTGCCAGCAGCGGGGCTTTGAACACTGAAGCTTTCTTT
>TRBJ2-5|TRBV6-5|TRBD2
CASSYRGLAVEETQYF
TGTGCCAGCAGTTACCGGGGACTAGCGGTCGAAGAGACCCAGTACTTC
>TRBJ1-1|TRBV9|.
CASSQDGGGTEAFF
TGTGCCAGCAGCCAGGACGGCGGGGGCACTGAAGCTTTCTTT
>TRBJ1-1|TRBV20-1|TRBD1
CSEGGREAFF
TGCAGTGAAGGGGGCAGGGAAGCTTTCTTT
>TRBJ2-7|TRBV2|TRBD2
CASKGGWTSGRYEQYF
TGTGCCAGCAAAGGCGGCTGGACTAGCGGGAGATACGAGCAGTACTTC
>TRBJ2-7|TRBV5-4|.
CASSLGLQGPSYEQYF
TGTGCCAGCAGCTTGGGGTTACAGGGACCCTCCTACGAGCAGTACTTC
>TRBJ2-2|TRBV6-5|.
CASSTGNGELFF
TGTGCCAGCAGTACCGGGAACGGGGAGCTGTTTTTT
>TRBJ1-5|TRBV7-9|TRBD1
CASSPIGTGGPNQPQHF
TGTGCCAGCAGCCCCATTGGGACAGGGGGTCCCAATCAGCCCCAGCATTTT
>TRBJ1-5|TRBV6-5|.
CASSSGAAQPQHF
TGTGCCAGCAGCTCAGGGGCGGCTCAGCCCCAGCATTTT